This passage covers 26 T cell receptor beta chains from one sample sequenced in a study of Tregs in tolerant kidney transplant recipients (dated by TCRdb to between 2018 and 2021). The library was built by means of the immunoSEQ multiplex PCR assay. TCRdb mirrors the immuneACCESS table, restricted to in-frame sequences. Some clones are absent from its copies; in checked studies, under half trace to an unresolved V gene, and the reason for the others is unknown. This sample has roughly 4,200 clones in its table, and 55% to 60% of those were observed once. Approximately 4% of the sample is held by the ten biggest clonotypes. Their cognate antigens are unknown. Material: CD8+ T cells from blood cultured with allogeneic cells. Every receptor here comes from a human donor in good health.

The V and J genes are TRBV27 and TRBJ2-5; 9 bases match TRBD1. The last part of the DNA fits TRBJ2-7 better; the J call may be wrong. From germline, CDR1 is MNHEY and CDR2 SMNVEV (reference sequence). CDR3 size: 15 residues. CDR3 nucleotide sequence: TGTGCCAGCAGTTTTACAGGGGGCGGAACCTACGAGCAGTACTTC. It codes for CASSFTGGGTYEQYF.

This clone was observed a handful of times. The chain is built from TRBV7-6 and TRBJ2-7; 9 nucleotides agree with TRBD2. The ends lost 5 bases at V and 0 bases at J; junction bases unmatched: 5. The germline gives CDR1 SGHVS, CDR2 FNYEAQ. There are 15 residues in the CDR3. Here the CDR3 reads CASSPLAGSSYEQYF. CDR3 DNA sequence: TGTGCCAGCAGCCCTCTAGCGGGGAGCTCCTACGAGCAGTACTTC.

The CDR3 sequence: CSVTGGRDTEAFF. CDR3 nucleotide sequence: TGCAGCGTTACAGGGGGCCGGGACACTGAAGCTTTCTTT. V is TRBV29-1 and J is TRBJ1-1; 9 bases line up with TRBD1. The CDR3 has 13 residues. The ends lost 5 bases at V and 3 bases at J; junction bases unmatched: 4. CDR1 is SQVTM and CDR2 is ANQGSEA in the germline V gene.

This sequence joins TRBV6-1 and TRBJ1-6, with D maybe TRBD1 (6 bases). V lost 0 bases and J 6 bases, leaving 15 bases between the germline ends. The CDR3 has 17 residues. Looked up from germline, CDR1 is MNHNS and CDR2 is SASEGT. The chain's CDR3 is CASSEAWQGPPNSPLHF. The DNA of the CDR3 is TGTGCCAGCAGTGAAGCTTGGCAGGGGCCTCCTAATTCACCCCTCCACTTT.

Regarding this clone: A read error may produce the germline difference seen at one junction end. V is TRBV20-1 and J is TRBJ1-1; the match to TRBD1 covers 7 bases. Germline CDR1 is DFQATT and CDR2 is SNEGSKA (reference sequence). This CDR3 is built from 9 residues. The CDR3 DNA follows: TGCAGTGGTGGGGACAGAATAGTCTTT. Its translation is CSGGDRIVF.

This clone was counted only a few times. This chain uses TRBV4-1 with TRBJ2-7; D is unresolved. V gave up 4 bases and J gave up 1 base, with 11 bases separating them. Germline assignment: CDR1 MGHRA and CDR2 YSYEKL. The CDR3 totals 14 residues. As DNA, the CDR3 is TGCGCCAGCAGCCTAGTTGACAATTCCTACGAGCAGTACTTC. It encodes CASSLVDNSYEQYF.

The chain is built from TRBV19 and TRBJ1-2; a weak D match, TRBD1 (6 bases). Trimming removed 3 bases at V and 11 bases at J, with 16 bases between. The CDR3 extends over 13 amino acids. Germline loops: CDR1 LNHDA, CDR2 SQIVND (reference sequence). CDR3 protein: CASSIWTEVEYTF. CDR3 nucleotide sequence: TGTGCCAGTAGTATTTGGACAGAGGTGGAGTACACCTTC.

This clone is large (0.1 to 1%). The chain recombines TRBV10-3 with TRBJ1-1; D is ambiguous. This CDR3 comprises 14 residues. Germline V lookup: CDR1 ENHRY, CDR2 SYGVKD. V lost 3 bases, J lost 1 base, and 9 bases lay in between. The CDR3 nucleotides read TGTGCCATCAGTGATGCCGTCCGGAACACTGAAGCTTTCTTT. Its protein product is CAISDAVRNTEAFF.

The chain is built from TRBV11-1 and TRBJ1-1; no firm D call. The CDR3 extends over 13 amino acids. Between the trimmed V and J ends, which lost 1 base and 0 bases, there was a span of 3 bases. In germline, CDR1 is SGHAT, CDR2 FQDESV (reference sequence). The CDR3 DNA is TGTGCCAGCAGCTTAGGGATGAACACTGAAGCTTTCTTT. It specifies CASSLGMNTEAFF.

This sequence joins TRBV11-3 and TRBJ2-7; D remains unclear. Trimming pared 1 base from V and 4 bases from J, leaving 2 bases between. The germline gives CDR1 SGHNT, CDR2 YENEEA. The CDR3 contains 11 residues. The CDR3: CASSLVYEQYF. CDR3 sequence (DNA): TGTGCCAGCAGCTTAGTGTACGAGCAGTACTTC. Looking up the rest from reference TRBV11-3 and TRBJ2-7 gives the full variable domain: EAGVVQSPRYKIIEKKQPVAFWCNPISGHNTLYWYLQNLGQGPELLIRYENEEAVDDSQLPKDRFSAERLKGVDSTLKIQPAELGDSAVYLCASSLVYEQYFGPGTRLTVT.

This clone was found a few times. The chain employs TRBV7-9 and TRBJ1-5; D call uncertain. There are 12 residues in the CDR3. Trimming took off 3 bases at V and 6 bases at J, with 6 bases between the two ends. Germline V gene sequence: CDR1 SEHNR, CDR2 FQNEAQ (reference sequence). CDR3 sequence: CASSFGGQPQHF. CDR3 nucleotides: TGTGCCAGCAGCTTCGGAGGTCAGCCCCAGCATTTT.

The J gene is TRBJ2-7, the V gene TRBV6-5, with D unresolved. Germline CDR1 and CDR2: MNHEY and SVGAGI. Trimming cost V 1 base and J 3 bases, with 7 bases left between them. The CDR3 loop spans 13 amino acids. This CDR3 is CASSYFQGYEQYF. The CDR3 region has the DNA TGTGCCAGCAGTTACTTTCAAGGCTACGAGCAGTACTTC.

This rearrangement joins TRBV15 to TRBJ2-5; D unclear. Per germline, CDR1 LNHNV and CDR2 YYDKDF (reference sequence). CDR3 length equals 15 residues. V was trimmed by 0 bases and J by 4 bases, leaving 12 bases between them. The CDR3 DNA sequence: TGTGCCACCAGCAGAGATTTAACAGCCGCAGAGACCCAGTACTTC. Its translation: CATSRDLTAAETQYF.

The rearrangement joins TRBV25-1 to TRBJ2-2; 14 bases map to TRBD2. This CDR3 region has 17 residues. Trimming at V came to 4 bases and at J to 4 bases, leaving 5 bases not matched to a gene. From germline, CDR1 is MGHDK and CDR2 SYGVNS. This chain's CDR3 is CASSGLAGGLVTGELFF. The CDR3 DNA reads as TGTGCCAGCAGTGGACTAGCGGGGGGGCTAGTCACCGGGGAGCTGTTTTTT.

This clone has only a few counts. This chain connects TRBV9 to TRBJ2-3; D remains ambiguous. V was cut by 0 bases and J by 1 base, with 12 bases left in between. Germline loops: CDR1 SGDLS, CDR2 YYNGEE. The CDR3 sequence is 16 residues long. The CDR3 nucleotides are TGTGCCAGCAGCGTAGTCATCGTGAGCGGCACAGATACGCAGTATTTT. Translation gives CASSVVIVSGTDTQYF. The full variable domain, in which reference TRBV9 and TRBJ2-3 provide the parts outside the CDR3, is DSGVTQTPKHLITATGQRVTLRCSPRSGDLSVYWYQQSLDQGLQFLIQYYNGEERAKGNILERFSAQQFPDLHSELNLSSLELGDSALYFCASSVVIVSGTDTQYFGPGTRLTVL.

The CDR3 DNA follows: TGCAGCGCGGAGGGGACAGCTGGGGAGACCCAGTACTTC. This codes for CSAEGTAGETQYF. This chain uses TRBV29-1 with TRBJ2-5, with D possibly matching TRBD1 (7 bases). Trimming cost V 7 bases and J 5 bases, with 17 bases left between them. Per the germline V gene, CDR1 is SQVTM and CDR2 is ANQGSEA. This CDR3 contains 13 residues.

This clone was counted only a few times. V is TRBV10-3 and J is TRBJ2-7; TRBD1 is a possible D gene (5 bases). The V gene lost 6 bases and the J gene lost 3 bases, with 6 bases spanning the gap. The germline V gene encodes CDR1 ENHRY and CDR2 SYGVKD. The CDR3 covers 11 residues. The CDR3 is CAISQGYEQYF. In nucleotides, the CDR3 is TGTGCCATCAGCCAGGGCTACGAGCAGTACTTC.

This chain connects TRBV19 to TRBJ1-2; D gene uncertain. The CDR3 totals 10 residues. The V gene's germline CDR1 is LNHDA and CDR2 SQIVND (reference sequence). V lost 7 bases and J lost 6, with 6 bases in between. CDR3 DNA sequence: TGTGCCAGTACCACGGATGGCTACACCTTC. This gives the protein CASTTDGYTF.

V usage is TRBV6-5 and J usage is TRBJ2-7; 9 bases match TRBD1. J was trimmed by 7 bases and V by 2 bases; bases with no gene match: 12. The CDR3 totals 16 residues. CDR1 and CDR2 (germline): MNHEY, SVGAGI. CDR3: CASSYLKGTGIEEQYF. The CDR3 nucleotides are TGTGCCAGCAGTTACCTTAAGGGGACAGGGATTGAAGAGCAGTACTTC.

The DNA of the CDR3 is TGTGCCAGCAGCCAAGGAACTCTAGCGGGAGCCGGGGAGCTGTTTTTT. This encodes CASSQGTLAGAGELFF. The V call is TRBV4-2, the J call TRBJ2-2; TRBD2 aligns across 10 bases. CDR1 LGHNA and CDR2 YNFKEQ come from the germline V gene. V shed 1 base, J shed 6 bases, and the junction held 5 bases outside the gene matches. The CDR3 loop spans 16 amino acids.

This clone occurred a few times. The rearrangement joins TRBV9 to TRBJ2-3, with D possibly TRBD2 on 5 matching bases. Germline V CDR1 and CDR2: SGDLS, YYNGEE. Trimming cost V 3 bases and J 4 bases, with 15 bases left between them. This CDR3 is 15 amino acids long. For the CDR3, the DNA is TGTGCCAGCAGCGCAGACCGAGCGGAACCAGATACGCAGTATTTT. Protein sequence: CASSADRAEPDTQYF.

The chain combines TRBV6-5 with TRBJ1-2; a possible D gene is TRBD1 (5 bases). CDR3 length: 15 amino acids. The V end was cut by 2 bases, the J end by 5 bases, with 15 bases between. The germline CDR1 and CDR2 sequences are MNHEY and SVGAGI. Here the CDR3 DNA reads TGTGCCAGCAGTTACGGCGAGGGACGGTTATATGGCTACACCTTC. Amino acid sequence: CASSYGEGRLYGYTF.

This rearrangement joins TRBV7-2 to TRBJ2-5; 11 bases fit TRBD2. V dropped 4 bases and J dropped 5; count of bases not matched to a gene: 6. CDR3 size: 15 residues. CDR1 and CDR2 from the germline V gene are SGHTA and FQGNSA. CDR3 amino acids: CASSSTSGAGETQYF. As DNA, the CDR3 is TGTGCCAGCAGCTCGACTAGCGGGGCGGGGGAGACCCAGTACTTC.

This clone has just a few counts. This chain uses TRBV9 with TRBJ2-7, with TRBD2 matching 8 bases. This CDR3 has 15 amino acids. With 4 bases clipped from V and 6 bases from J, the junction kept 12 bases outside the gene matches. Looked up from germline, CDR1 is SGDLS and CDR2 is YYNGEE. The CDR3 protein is CASSPPGRLATEQYF. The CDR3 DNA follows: TGTGCCAGCAGCCCCCCCGGGAGACTAGCGACCGAGCAGTACTTC.

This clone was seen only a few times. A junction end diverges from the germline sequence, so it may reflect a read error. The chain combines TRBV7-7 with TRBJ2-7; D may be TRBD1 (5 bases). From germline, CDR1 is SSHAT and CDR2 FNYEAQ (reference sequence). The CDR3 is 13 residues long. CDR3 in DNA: TGTGCTAGCAGCTTAGGGCCAGGGAACGAGCAGTACTTC. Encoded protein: CASSLGPGNEQYF. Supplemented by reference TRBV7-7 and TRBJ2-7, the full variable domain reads GAGVSQSPRYKVTKRGQDVTLRCDPISSHATLYWYQQALGQGPEFLTYFNYEAQPDKSGLPSDRFSAERPEGSISTLTIQRTEQRDSAMYRCASSLGPGNEQYFGPGTRLTVT.

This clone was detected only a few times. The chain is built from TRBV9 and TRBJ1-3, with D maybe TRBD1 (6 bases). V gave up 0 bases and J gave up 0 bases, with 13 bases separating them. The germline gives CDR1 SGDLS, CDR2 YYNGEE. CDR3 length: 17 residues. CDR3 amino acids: CASSVALQGLSGNTIYF. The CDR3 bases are TGTGCCAGCAGCGTAGCTTTACAGGGCCTCTCTGGAAACACCATATATTTT.